This paragraph covers one T cell receptor beta chain sequence. The record originates from a study of blood T cell repertoires in COVID-19. Overall study: Sources were T cells, B-cell-depleted T cells, or PBMCs; the material itself was cDNA or gDNA.

This CDR3 comprises 15 residues. CDR1 and CDR2 from the germline V gene are SGHTA and FQGNSA. Losses at the gene ends were 0 bases for V and 6 bases for J; bases not matched to a gene: 3. Original analysis: Reference gene primers were amplified, and this amplification served to estimate nucleated cell counts. The assay was immunoSEQ multiplex PCR, and TCRdb's table has in-frame clones only and misses some. That table supplies the V and J calls and clone size; D and trimming were determined from the DNA. The sample has roughly 180,000 clones, 94% seen once. Seattle patients were enrolled while actively infected and followed longitudinally.

This clonotype was obtained from a man aged 30 to 45 with COVID-19, enrolled during active disease. The V and J genes are TRBV7-2 and TRBJ1-5; 9 nucleotides agree with TRBD1. The sequenced sample consisted of peripheral blood. CDR3 amino acids: CASSLAQGQGQPQHF. The CDR3 DNA sequence: TGTGCCAGCAGCTTAGCGCAGGGACAGGGTCAGCCCCAGCATTTT.